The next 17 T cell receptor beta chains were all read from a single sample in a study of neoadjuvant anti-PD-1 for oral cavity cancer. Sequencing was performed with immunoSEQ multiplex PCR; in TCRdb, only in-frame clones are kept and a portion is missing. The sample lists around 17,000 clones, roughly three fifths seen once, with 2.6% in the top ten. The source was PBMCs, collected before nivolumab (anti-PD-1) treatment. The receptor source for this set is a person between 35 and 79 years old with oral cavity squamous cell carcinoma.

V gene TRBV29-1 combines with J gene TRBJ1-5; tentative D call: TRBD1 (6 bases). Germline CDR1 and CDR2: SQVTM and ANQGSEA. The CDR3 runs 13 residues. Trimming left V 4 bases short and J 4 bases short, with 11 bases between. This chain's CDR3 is CSVGRGGNQPQHF. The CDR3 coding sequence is TGCAGCGTTGGCAGGGGCGGTAATCAGCCCCAGCATTTT.

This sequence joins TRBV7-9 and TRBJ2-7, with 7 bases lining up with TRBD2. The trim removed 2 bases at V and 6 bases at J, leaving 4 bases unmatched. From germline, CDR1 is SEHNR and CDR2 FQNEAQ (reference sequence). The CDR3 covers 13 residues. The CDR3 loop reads CASSLREDSEQYF. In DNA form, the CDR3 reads TGTGCCAGCAGCTTACGGGAGGATTCCGAGCAGTACTTC.

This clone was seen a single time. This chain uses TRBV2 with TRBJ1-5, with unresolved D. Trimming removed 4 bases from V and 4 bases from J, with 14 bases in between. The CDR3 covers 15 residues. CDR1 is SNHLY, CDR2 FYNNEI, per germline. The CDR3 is CASSAEPAENQPQHF. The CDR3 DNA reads TGTGCCAGCAGTGCCGAGCCAGCAGAGAATCAGCCCCAGCATTTT.

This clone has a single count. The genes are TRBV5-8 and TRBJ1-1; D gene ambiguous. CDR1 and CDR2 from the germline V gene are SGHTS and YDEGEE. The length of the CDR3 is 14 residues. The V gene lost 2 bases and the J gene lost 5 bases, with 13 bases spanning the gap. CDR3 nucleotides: TGTGCCAGCAGCTTTGGACGGCTGGGGACTGAAGCTTTCTTT. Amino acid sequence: CASSFGRLGTEAFF.

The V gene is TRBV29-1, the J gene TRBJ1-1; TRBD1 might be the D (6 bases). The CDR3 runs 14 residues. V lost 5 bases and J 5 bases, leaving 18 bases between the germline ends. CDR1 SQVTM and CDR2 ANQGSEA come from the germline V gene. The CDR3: CSVIRGGGKTEAFF. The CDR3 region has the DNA TGCAGCGTTATAAGGGGTGGGGGCAAGACTGAAGCTTTCTTT.

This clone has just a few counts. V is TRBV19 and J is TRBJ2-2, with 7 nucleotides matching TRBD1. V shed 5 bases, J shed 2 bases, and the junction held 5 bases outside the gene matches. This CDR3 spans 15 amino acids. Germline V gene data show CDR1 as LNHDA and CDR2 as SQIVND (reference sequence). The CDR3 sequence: CASSVGQYNTGELFF. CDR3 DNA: TGTGCCAGTAGTGTGGGACAGTATAACACCGGGGAGCTGTTTTTT.

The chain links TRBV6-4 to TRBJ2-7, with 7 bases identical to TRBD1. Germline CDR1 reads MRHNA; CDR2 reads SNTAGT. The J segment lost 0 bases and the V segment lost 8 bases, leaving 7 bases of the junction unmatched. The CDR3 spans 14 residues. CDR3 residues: CASGFGQDSYEQYF. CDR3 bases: TGTGCCAGCGGCTTCGGACAGGACTCCTACGAGCAGTACTTC.

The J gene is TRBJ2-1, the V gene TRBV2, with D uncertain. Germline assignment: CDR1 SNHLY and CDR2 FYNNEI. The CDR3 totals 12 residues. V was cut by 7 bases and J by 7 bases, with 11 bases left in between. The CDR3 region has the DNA TGTGCCAGCAAGACCGACTTTAATGAGCAGTTCTTC. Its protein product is CASKTDFNEQFF.

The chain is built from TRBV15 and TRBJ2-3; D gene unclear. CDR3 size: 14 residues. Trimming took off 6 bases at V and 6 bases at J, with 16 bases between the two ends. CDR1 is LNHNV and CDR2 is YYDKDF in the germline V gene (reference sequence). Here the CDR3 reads CATSLEDLRDTQYF. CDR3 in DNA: TGTGCCACCAGTCTCGAGGATCTGCGCGATACGCAGTATTTT.

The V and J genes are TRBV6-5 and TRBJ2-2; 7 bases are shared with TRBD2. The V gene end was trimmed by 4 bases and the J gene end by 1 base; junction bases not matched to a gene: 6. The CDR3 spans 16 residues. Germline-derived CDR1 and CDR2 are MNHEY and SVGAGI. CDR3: CASSLGLAVNTGELFF. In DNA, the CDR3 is TGTGCCAGCAGTTTAGGCCTAGCGGTGAACACCGGGGAGCTGTTTTTT.

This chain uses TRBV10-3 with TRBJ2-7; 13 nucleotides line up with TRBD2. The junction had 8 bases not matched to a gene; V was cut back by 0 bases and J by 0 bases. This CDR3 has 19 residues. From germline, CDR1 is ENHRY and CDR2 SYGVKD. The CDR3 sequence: CAISESLGLAGRDSYEQYF. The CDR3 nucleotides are TGTGCCATCAGTGAGTCGCTGGGACTAGCGGGACGAGACTCCTACGAGCAGTACTTC.

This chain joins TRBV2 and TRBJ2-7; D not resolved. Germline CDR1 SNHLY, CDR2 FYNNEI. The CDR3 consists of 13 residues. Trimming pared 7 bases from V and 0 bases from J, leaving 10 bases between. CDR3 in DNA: TGTGCCAGCAAGCCTGAGAACTCCTACGAGCAGTACTTC. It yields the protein CASKPENSYEQYF. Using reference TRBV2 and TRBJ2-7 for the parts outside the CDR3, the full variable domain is EPEVTQTPSHQVTQMGQEVILRCVPISNHLYFYWYRQILGQKVEFLVSFYNNEISEKSEIFDDQFSVERPDGSNFTLKIRSTKLEDSAMYFCASKPENSYEQYFGPGTRLTVT.

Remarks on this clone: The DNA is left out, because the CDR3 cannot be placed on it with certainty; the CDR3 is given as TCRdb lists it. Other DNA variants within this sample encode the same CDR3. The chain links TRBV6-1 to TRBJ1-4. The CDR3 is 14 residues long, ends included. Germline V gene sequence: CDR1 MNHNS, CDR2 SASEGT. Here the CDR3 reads CASSDSGRAAKLFF.

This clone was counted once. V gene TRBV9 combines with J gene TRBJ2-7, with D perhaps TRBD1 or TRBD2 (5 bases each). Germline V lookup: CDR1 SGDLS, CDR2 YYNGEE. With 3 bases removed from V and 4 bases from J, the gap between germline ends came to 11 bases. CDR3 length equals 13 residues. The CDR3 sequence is CASSGDGLYEQYF. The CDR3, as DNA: TGTGCCAGCAGCGGGGACGGTTTATACGAGCAGTACTTC.

The CDR3 spells CASSQEAAGRSGYTF. CDR3 in DNA: TGTGCCAGCAGCCAAGAGGCGGCGGGACGGAGTGGCTACACCTTC. This chain connects TRBV11-3 to TRBJ1-2; the D gene is possibly TRBD1 (5 bases). Germline loops: CDR1 SGHNT, CDR2 YENEEA. The CDR3 is 15 amino acids. The V end was cut by 5 bases, the J end by 7 bases, with 20 bases between.

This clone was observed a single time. CDR3 nucleotides: TGCAGCGTTGCGGCTAGCTTCTACAATGAGCAGTTCTTC. This translates into CSVAASFYNEQFF. The V and J genes are TRBV29-1 and TRBJ2-1; TRBD2 might be the D (5 bases). There are 13 residues in the CDR3. V was clipped by 4 bases and J by 3 bases, with 10 bases between them. The germline CDR1 and CDR2 sequences are SQVTM and ANQGSEA.

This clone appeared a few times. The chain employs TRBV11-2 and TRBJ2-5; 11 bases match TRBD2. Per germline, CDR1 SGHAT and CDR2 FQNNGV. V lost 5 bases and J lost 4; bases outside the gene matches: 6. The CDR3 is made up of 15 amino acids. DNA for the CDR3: TGTGCCAGCAGCCTGACTAGCGGGATGATAGAGACCCAGTACTTC. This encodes CASSLTSGMIETQYF.